The 7 T cell receptor beta chains below come from one sample, sequenced in a study of blood T cells in healthy people across ages. The second PCR ran roughly 7 to 12 cycles with a sample-barcoded 5' primer and J-beta primers. TCRdb redid the calling of the 5' RACE reads with MiXCR, one entry per CDR3 protein. This repertoire shows some 1.4 million distinct CDR3 sequences, about 40% found once; its top ten account for around 8%. Material: blood. The receptors were sampled from a woman aged 18-29 years in good health.

This chain connects TRBV11-2 to TRBJ2-5, with 13 bases fitting TRBD2. Germline V CDR1 and CDR2: SGHAT, FQNNGV. This CDR3 comprises 19 residues. Losses at the gene ends were 5 bases for V and 4 bases for J; bases not matched to a gene: 16. CDR3 in amino acids: CASSLDRVRLAGGGETQYF. CDR3 nucleotides: TGTGCCAGCAGCCTTGATCGGGTCCGACTAGCGGGAGGTGGAGAGACCCAGTACTTC.

V gene TRBV6-5 combines with J gene TRBJ2-7; weak D call: TRBD1 (7 bases). There are 14 residues in the CDR3. V shed 4 bases and J shed 7 bases, with 17 bases lying between them. CDR1 MNHEY and CDR2 SVGAGI come from the germline V gene. CDR3 protein: CASSWTGGSVEQYF. The CDR3 bases are TGTGCCAGCAGTTGGACAGGAGGGTCTGTTGAGCAGTACTTC.

The V gene is TRBV6-5, the J gene TRBJ2-7, with unresolved D. The V end was cut by 8 bases, the J end by 2 bases, with 13 bases between. The CDR3 is 13 residues long. Germline assignment: CDR1 MNHEY and CDR2 SVGAGI. CDR3 nucleotide sequence: TGTGCCAGCGCCCGAACGGTAACCTACGAGCAGTACTTC. Protein sequence: CASARTVTYEQYF.

Here the CDR3 DNA reads TGTGCCATCACCACGACGAGCACAGATACGCAGTATTTT. It is translated as CAITTTSTDTQYF. The V gene is TRBV10-3, the J gene TRBJ2-3; D not resolved. V lost 7 bases to trimming and J lost 0 bases, with 8 bases between them. CDR3 size: 13 residues. Per germline, CDR1 ENHRY and CDR2 SYGVKD.

This clonotype came up a few times. The chain carries TRBV11-2 and TRBJ2-3; D might be TRBD2 (6 bases). The V and J ends lost 1 base and 0 bases respectively, with 11 bases between them. Germline CDR1 and CDR2: SGHAT and FQNNGV. CDR3 size: 16 residues. CDR3 nucleotides: TGTGCCAGCAGCTTAGGCCCGGGACTGAGCACAGATACGCAGTATTTT. This gives the protein CASSLGPGLSTDTQYF.

The chain carries TRBV28 and TRBJ1-5; weak D call: TRBD1 (5 bases). Trimming shortened V by 6 bases and J by 9 bases, and 21 bases separated the two germline ends. Germline V gene sequence: CDR1 MDHEN, CDR2 SYDVKM. The CDR3 totals 15 residues. CDR3 residues: CASSSGGMGDAPQHF. The CDR3 DNA reads as TGTGCCAGCAGCTCGGGGGGGATGGGAGACGCGCCCCAGCATTTT.

This clonotype was counted a few times. The chain couples TRBV29-1 to TRBJ2-7, with 8 bases lining up with TRBD2. CDR1 is SQVTM, CDR2 ANQGSEA, per germline. CDR3 size: 14 residues. V shed 2 bases, J shed 5 bases, and the junction held 8 bases outside the gene matches. CDR3 residues: CSVELGLVRNEQYF. The CDR3 DNA reads as TGCAGCGTTGAATTGGGACTAGTTAGAAACGAGCAGTACTTC.